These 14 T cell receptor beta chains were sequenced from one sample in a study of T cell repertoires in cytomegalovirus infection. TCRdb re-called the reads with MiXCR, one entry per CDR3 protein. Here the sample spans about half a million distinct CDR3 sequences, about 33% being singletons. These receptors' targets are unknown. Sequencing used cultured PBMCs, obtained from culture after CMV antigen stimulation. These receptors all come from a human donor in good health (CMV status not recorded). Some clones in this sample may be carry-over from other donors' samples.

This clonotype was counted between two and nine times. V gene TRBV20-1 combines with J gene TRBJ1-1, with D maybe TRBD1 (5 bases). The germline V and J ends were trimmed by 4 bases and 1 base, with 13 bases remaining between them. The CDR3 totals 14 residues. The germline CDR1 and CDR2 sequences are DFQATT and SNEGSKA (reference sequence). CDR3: CSATQRGRNTEAFF. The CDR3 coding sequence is TGCAGTGCTACCCAGAGGGGCAGGAACACTGAAGCTTTCTTT.

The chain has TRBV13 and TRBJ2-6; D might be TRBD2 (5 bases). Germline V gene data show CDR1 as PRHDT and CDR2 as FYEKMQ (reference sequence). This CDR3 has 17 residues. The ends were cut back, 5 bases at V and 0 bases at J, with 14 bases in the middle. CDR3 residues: CASSGKGGSSGANVLTF. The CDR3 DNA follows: TGTGCCAGCAGCGGTAAAGGAGGCAGCTCTGGGGCCAACGTCCTGACTTTC.

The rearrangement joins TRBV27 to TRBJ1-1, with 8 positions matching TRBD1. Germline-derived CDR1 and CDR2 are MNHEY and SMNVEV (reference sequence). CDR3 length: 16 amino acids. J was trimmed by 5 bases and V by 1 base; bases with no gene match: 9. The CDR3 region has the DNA TGTGCCAGCAGTTTATTGGGAGGCGGACAGGGTACTGAAGCTTTCTTT. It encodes CASSLLGGGQGTEAFF.

In DNA, the CDR3 is TGTGCCAGCAGCTTAGCGCCGGCTAGCGGGAGTTCGAAGACCCAGTACTTC. This codes for CASSLAPASGSSKTQYF. The rearrangement uses TRBV7-2 and TRBJ2-5; 10 positions match TRBD2. The V and J ends lost 0 bases and 6 bases, in that order; junction bases with no gene match: 10. The germline V gene has CDR1 SGHTA and CDR2 FQGNSA. The CDR3 has 17 amino acids.

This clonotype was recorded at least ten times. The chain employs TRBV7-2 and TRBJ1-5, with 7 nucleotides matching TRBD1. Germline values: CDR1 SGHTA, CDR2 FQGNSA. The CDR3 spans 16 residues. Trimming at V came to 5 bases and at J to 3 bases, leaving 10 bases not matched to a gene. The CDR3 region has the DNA TGTGCCAGCAGCCCAGGGACAGCAAGCAACAATCAGCCCCAGCATTTT. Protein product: CASSPGTASNNQPQHF.

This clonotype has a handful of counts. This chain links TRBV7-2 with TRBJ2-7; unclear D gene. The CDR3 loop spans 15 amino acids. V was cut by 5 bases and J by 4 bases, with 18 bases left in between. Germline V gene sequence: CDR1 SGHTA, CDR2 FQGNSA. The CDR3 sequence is CASSHETMVTYEQYF. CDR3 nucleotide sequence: TGTGCCAGCAGCCACGAGACGATGGTAACGTACGAGCAGTACTTC.

The CDR3 nucleotides are TGTGCCAGCAGCTTAAATCAACTAGCGGCCACAGATACGCAGTATTTT. Its translation: CASSLNQLAATDTQYF. This rearrangement joins TRBV11-3 to TRBJ2-3; 8 bases agree with TRBD2. This CDR3 region has 16 residues. The germline V gene encodes CDR1 SGHNT and CDR2 YENEEA. The V and J ends lost 2 bases and 2 bases, in that order; junction bases with no gene match: 6.

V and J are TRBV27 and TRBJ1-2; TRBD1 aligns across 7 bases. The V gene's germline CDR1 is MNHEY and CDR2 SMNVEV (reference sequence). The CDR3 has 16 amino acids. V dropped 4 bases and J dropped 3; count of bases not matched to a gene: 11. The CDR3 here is CASSSTRGRGDYGYTF. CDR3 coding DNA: TGTGCCAGCAGTTCCACAAGGGGGCGGGGGGACTATGGCTACACCTTC.

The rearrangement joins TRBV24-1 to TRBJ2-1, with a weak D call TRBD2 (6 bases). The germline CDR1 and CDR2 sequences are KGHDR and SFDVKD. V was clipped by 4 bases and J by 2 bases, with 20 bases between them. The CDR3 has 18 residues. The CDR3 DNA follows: TGTGCCACCAGTGACCCCAGAGGGGAGGCCTCCCCCTACAATGAGCAGTTCTTC. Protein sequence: CATSDPRGEASPYNEQFF.

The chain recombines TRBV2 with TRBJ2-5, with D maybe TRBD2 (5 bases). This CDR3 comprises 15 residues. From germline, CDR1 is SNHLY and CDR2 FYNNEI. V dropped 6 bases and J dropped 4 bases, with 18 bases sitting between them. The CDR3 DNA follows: TGTGCCAGCAGCCTGGACGGAGGATCGGGAGAGACCCAGTACTTC. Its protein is CASSLDGGSGETQYF.

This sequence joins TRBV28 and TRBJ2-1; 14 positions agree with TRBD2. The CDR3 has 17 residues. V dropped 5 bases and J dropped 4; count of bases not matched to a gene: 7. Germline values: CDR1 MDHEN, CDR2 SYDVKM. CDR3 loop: CASSAPTSGREYNEQFF. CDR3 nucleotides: TGTGCCAGCAGTGCCCCGACTAGCGGGAGGGAGTACAATGAGCAGTTCTTC. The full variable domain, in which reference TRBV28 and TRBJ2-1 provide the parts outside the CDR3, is DVKVTQSSRYLVKRTGEKVFLECVQDMDHENMFWYRQDPGLGLRLIYFSYDVKMKEKGDIPEGYSVSREKKERFSLILESASTNQTSMYLCASSAPTSGREYNEQFFGPGTRLTVL.

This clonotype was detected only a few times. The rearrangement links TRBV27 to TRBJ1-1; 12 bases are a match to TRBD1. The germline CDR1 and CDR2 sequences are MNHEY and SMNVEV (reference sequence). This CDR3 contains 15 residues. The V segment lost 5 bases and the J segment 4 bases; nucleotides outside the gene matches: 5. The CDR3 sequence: CASSPGQGAGTEAFF. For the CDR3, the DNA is TGTGCCAGCAGTCCGGGACAGGGGGCGGGCACTGAAGCTTTCTTT.

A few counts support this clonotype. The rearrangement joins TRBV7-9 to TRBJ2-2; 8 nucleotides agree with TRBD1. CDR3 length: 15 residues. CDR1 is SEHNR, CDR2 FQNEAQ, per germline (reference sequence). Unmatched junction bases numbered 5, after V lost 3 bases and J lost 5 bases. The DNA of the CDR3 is TGTGCCAGCAGCTTTCAGGGGGCGATTACCGGGGAGCTGTTTTTT. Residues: CASSFQGAITGELFF.

CDR3 coding DNA: TGTGCCAGCAGCTCTGAGGGAGACGTCGCAGATACGCAGTATTTT. This translates into CASSSEGDVADTQYF. The V and J genes are TRBV5-6 and TRBJ2-3, with D maybe TRBD2 (5 bases). CDR1 and CDR2 from the germline V gene are SGHDT and YYEEEE. Trimming removed 3 bases at V and 4 bases at J, with 15 bases between. CDR3 length: 15 residues.